This TCR beta chain was found in a study of blood T cell repertoires in COVID-19. Per the original methods: Reference gene primer amplification in the assay estimated nucleated cell counts. Sequenced by immunoSEQ multiplex PCR; TCRdb stores in-frame clones only, minus some. V and J calls and clone size are those listed in that table; D and trimming were worked out from the DNA. The sample carries roughly 190,000 clones, over 75% recorded once. V was shortened by 6 bases and J by 10 bases, with 16 bases between the two germline ends. CDR1 is MNHEY and CDR2 is SMNVEV in the germline V gene (reference sequence). The CDR3 loop spans 14 amino acids.

The TCR was taken from a man over 45 with acute or convalescent COVID-19. Material for sequencing was peripheral blood. The rearrangement uses TRBV27 and TRBJ1-6, with D possibly TRBD1 on 5 matching bases. This chain's CDR3 is CASSTTQGGSPLHF. CDR3 bases: TGTGCCAGCAGCACAACCCAGGGAGGCTCACCCCTCCACTTT.